This is a list of T cell receptor beta chains from one sample in a study of beta chain features in type 1 diabetes. Some clones are missing from TCRdb's copy, which holds only in-frame ones; the method was immunoSEQ multiplex PCR. The table records tens of thousands of clones, roughly 69% of them present only once. Sequencing used Tregs from blood. These receptors were taken from a man aged 18 to 29 with type 1 diabetes. CDR3s include the opening cysteine and the closing phenylalanine or tryptophan. A D gene is named only where the DNA matches it firmly. Where a row states a size, it is once, few, many or the class of an expanded clone; other rows omit it.

16	TRBJ2-3	-	TRBV14	TRBD2	TGTGCCAGCAGGCTGACTAGCGGGAGACGGGGAGATACGCAGTATTTT	CASRLTSGRRGDTQYF
16	TRBJ1-6	-	TRBV9	-	TGTGCCAGCAGCGTATTAGCAGGGCCGGATAATTCACCCCTCCACTTT	CASSVLAGPDNSPLHF
12	TRBJ2-7	medium-sized	TRBV13	-	TGTGCCAGCAGCTTAGGACAATACGAGCAGTACTTC	CASSLGQYEQYF
13	TRBJ2-3	-	TRBV7-2	-	TGTGCCAGCAGCCGCAGGGGCACAGATACGCAGTATTTT	CASSRRGTDTQYF
14	TRBJ2-1	-	TRBV29-1	TRBD1	TGCAGCTCCGAGTGGGACAGGGGCGACAATGAGCAGTTCTTC	CSSEWDRGDNEQFF
14	TRBJ1-5	few	TRBV19	-	TGTGCCAGTAGGATCGGACAGCCTAATCAGCCCCAGCATTTT	CASRIGQPNQPQHF
12	TRBJ2-7	once	TRBV6-6	-	TGTGCCAGCAGTTACAGTAGCTACGAGCAGTACTTC	CASSYSSYEQYF
15	TRBJ2-6	-	TRBV19	TRBD1	TGTGCCAGTAGTAACAGGGGTTCTGGGGCCAACGTCCTGACTTTC	CASSNRGSGANVLTF
16	TRBJ2-5	-	TRBV7-2	TRBD2	TGTGCCAGCAGCCTGACTAGCGGGGGGTTCCAAGAGACCCAGTACTTC	CASSLTSGGFQETQYF
13	TRBJ1-2	-	TRBV5-4	-	TGTGCCAGCAGCTTGGACAGAAGATATGGCTACACCTTC	CASSLDRRYGYTF
17	TRBJ2-2	-	TRBV11-2	-	TGTGCCAGCAGCTTAAATGGGCAGGGCCTGTCCACCGGGGAGCTGTTTTTT	CASSLNGQGLSTGELFF
16	TRBJ1-1	-	TRBV7-2	-	TGTGCCAGCAGCGTCCTTCGTCGGGGGATGAACACTGAAGCTTTCTTT	CASSVLRRGMNTEAFF
16	TRBJ1-2	few	TRBV28	TRBD1	TGTGCCAGCAGTTTCCTTCCTGACAGGGTAAACTATGGCTACACCTTC	CASSFLPDRVNYGYTF
15	TRBJ2-5	-	TRBV4-2	TRBD2	TGTGCCAGCAGCCAAGAGGGCGGGAGGGCGGAGACCCAGTACTTC	CASSQEGGRAETQYF
13	TRBJ2-5	once	TRBV9	-	TGTGCCAGCAGCGTAGAACTCCAAGAGACCCAGTACTTC	CASSVELQETQYF
15	TRBJ1-2	once	TRBV6-1	-	TGTGCCAGCAGATCTCCCTGGGGAGGGAACTATGGCTACACCTTC	CASRSPWGGNYGYTF
14	TRBJ2-3	once	TRBV7-2	TRBD2	TGTGCCAGCAGCTCTCAATGGACTAGAGATACGCAGTATTTT	CASSSQWTRDTQYF
14	TRBJ1-5	-	TRBV6-5	TRBD1	TGTGCCAGCAGGGCTTCACAGGGGGGTCAGCCCCAGCATTTT	CASRASQGGQPQHF
12	TRBJ2-3	-	TRBV6-5	-	TGTGCCAGCAGTTTATTAGCAGATACGCAGTATTTT	CASSLLADTQYF
13	TRBJ1-1	-	TRBV19	-	TGTGCCAGTAGTTACGGCGGCAACACTGAAGCTTTCTTT	CASSYGGNTEAFF
13	TRBJ1-1	few	TRBV7-9	TRBD1	TGTGCCAGCACCACGGGGGCAGGGGGCCAAGCTTTCTTT	CASTTGAGGQAFF
15	TRBJ2-1	-	TRBV27	-	TGTGCCAGCAGTTTAGGGACTTTCCTTTACAATGAGCAGTTCTTC	CASSLGTFLYNEQFF
15	TRBJ2-7	-	TRBV27	-	TGTGCCAGCAGTTTCGTCCCGATCTCTCGGTACGAGCAGTACTTC	CASSFVPISRYEQYF
14	TRBJ1-4	-	TRBV30	TRBD1	TGTGCCTGGAGCCCACAGGGGAGTGGGGAAAAACTGTTTTTT	CAWSPQGSGEKLFF
14	TRBJ2-5	-	TRBV2	TRBD2	TGTGCCAGCAAATCCCTAGCGGGCTTTGAGACCCAGTACTTC	CASKSLAGFETQYF
13	TRBJ1-1	few	TRBV6-5	-	TGTGCCAGCAGTTACTGGGGCGGCACTGAAGCTTTCTTT	CASSYWGGTEAFF
15	TRBJ1-2	-	TRBV18	TRBD1	TGTGCCAGCTCACCACCCCCGGGACAGGGCTATGGCTACACCTTC	CASSPPPGQGYGYTF
14	TRBJ2-1	-	TRBV6-5	TRBD1	TGTGCCAGCAGTTCCCTACAGGGGCGCAATGAGCAGTTCTTC	CASSSLQGRNEQFF
13	TRBJ1-2	-	TRBV6-6	-	TGTGCCAGCAGTTATGAGGCAGACTATGGCTACACCTTC	CASSYEADYGYTF
13	TRBJ1-1	-	TRBV7-8	-	TGTGCCAGCAGCTTAACGGGAGCCACTGAAGCTTTCTTT	CASSLTGATEAFF
15	TRBJ2-1	-	TRBV5-1	-	TGCGCCAGCAGCCCATCTACTAGCTCCTACAATGAGCAGTTCTTC	CASSPSTSSYNEQFF
15	TRBJ1-3	few	TRBV28	TRBD1	TGTGCCAGCAGTCCTGGGACAGCGGCCGGAAACACCATATATTTT	CASSPGTAAGNTIYF
17	TRBJ2-7	few	TRBV7-6	TRBD1	TGTGCCAGCAGCTCAAAACGACAGGGGGCTAACTCCTACGAGCAGTACTTC	CASSSKRQGANSYEQYF
12	TRBJ2-3	once	TRBV30	-	TGTGCCTGGGGGGGGGCAACAGATACGCAGTATTTT	CAWGGATDTQYF
17	TRBJ2-1	-	TRBV30	TRBD2	TGTGCCTGGAGTGTACATACCGGACTAGCGGAATACAATGAGCAGTTCTTC	CAWSVHTGLAEYNEQFF
13	TRBJ1-2	few	TRBV28	-	TGTGCCAGCAGTTTGCCGACAGACTATGGCTACACCTTC	CASSLPTDYGYTF
15	TRBJ2-1	-	TRBV23-1	TRBD2	TGCGCCAGCAGTATACCAGCGGGAGGGCCGCATGAGCAGTTCTTC	CASSIPAGGPHEQFF
15	TRBJ2-2	-	TRBV5-5	TRBD1	TGTGCCAGCAGGGGACAGGGTAGTCGCACCGGGGAGCTGTTTTTT	CASRGQGSRTGELFF
14	TRBJ2-7	few	TRBV28	-	TGTGCCAGCAGTTTAAACCGACTACTTCAACAGGGGTACTTC	CASSLNRLLQQGYF
12	TRBJ2-5	-	TRBV2	TRBD1	TGTGCCAGCCGGGACAGCCAAGAGACCCAGTACTTC	CASRDSQETQYF
12	TRBJ2-7	-	TRBV7-2	TRBD2	TGTGCCAGCAGCTTCCCTAGCGGGGGGGTTACGTTC	CASSFPSGGVTF
15	TRBJ1-4	-	TRBV18	-	TGTGCCAGCTCACAGAGAAGGGGCGCTGATGAAAAACTGTTTTTT	CASSQRRGADEKLFF
15	TRBJ2-2	medium-sized	TRBV7-2	TRBD2	TGTGCCAGCAGCTATAGCGGGCGGGGGACCGGGGAGCTGTTTTTT	CASSYSGRGTGELFF
13	TRBJ2-7	-	TRBV6-5	-	TGTGCCACCACGAACGAGAGGTCCTACGAGCAGTACTTC	CATTNERSYEQYF
15	TRBJ2-5	-	TRBV14	-	TGTGCCAGCAGCCCGTTCCAGGGAGGGGGTGAGACCCAGTACTTC	CASSPFQGGGETQYF
14	TRBJ1-1	-	TRBV7-2	TRBD1	TGTGCCAGCAGCGAACAGGGGCTTCTCACTGAAGCTTTCTTT	CASSEQGLLTEAFF
17	TRBJ2-1	few	TRBV18	-	TGTGCCAGTCTCCCCCCACAGGGCGCCATAACTTACAATGAGCAGTTCTTC	CASLPPQGAITYNEQFF
12	TRBJ1-1	-	TRBV10-3	-	TGTGCCATCCAAGGCGGGGGGACTGAAGCTTTCTTT	CAIQGGGTEAFF
13	TRBJ1-2	-	TRBV28	TRBD1	TGTGCCAGCAGTCGTTCCGACAGGGGGCGACACACCTTC	CASSRSDRGRHTF